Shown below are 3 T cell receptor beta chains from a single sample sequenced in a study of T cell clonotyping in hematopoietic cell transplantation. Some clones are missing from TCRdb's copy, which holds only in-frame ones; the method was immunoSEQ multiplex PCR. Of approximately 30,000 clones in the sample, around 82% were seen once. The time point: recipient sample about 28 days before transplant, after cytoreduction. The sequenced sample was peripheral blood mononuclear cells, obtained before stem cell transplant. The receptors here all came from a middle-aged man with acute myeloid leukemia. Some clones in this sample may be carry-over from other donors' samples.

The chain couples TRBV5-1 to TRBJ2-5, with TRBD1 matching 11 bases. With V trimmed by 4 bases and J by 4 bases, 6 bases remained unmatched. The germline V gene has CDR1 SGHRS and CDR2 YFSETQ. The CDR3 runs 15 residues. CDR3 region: CASSGGTGGVETQYF. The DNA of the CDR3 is TGCGCCAGCAGCGGGGGGACAGGGGGTGTAGAGACCCAGTACTTC.

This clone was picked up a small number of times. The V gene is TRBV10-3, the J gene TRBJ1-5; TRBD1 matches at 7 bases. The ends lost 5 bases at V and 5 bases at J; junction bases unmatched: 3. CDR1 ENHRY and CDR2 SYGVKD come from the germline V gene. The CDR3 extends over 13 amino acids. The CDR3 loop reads CAISRQGDQPQHF. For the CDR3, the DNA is TGTGCCATCAGTCGACAGGGAGATCAGCCCCAGCATTTT.

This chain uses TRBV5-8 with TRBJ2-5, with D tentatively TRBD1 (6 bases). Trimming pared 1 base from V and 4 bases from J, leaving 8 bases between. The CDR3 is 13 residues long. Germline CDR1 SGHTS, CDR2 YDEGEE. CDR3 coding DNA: TGTGCCAGCAGCTTGTTACAGGGAGAGACCCAGTACTTC. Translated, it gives CASSLLQGETQYF.